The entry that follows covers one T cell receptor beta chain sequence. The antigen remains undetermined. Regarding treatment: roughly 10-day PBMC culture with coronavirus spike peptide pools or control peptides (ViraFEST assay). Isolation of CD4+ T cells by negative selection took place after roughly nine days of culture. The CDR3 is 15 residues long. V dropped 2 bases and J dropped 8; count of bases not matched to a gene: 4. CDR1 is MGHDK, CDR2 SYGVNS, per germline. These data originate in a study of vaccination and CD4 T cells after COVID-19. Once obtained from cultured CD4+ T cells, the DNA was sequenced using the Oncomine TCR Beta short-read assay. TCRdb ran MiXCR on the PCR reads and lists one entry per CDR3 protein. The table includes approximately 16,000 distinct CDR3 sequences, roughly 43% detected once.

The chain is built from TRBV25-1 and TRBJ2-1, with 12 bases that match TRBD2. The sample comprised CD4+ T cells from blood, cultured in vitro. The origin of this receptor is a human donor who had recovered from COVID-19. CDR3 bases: TGTGCCAGCAGTGAACTAGCGGGAGGGAGCGATGAGCAGTTCTTC. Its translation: CASSELAGGSDEQFF. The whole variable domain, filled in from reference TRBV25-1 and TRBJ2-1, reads EADIYQTPRYLVIGTGKKITLECSQTMGHDKMYWYQQDPGMELHLIHYSYGVNSTEKGDLSSESTVSRIRTEHFPLTLESARPSHTSQYLCASSELAGGSDEQFFGPGTRLTVL.